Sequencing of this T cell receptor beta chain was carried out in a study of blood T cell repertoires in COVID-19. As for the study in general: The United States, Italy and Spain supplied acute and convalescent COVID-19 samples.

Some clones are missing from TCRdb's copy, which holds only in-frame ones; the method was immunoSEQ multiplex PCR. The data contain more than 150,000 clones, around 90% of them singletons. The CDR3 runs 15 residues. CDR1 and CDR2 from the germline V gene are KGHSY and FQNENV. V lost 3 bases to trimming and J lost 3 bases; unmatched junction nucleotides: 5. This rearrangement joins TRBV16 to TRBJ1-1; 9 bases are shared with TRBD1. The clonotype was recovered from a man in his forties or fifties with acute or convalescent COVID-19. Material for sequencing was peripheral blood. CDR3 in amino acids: CASSHPRDRDTEAFF. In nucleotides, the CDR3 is TGTGCCAGCAGCCACCCCCGGGACAGGGACACTGAAGCTTTCTTT.